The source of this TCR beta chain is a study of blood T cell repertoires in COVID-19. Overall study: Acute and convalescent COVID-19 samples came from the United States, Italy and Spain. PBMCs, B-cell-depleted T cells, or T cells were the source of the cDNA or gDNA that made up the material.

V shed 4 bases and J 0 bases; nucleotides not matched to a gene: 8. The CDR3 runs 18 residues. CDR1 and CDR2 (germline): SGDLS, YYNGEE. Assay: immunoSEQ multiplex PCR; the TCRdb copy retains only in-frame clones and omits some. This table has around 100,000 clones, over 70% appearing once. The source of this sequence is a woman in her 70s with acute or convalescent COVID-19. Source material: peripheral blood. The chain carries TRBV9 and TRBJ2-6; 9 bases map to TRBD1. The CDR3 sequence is CASSFRTGANSGANVLTF. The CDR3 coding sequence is TGTGCCAGCAGCTTTAGGACAGGGGCTAACTCTGGGGCCAACGTCCTGACTTTC.